The clone carrying this TCR beta chain was observed a handful of times. The PCR made use of 60 Vbeta and 13 Jbeta primers. Assay: immunoSEQ multiplex PCR; the TCRdb copy retains only in-frame clones and omits some. This table holds around 170,000 clones, about 80% found once. The data belong to a study of cytomegalovirus exposure and HLA in healthy donors. Study summary: An early release of data contained approximately 85 million unique TCRs, which came from HLA-typed donors.

Germline CDR1 and CDR2: SNHLY and FYNNEI. V lost 6 bases and J lost 3; bases outside the gene matches: 6. The CDR3 has 14 amino acids. The gene calls are TRBV2 and TRBJ1-1; 8 bases match TRBD1. This clonotype originated in a man aged 40-49 years in good health and CMV-seronegative. Specimen: PBMCs. CDR3 DNA: TGTGCCAGCAGGGCCAGGGGGCAATACACTGAAGCTTTCTTT. Protein: CASRARGQYTEAFF.